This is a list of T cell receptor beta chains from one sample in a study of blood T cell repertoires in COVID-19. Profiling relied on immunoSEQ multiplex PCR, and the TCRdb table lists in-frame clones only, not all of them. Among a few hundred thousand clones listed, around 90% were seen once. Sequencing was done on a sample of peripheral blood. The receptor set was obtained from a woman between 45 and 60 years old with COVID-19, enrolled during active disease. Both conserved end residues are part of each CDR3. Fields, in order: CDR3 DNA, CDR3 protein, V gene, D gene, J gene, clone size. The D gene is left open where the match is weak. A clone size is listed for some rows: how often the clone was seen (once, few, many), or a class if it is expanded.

CDR3 DNA: TGTGCCAGCAGCAAGGGGCAGGGTGCCTACGAGCAGTACTTC
CDR3 protein: CASSKGQGAYEQYF
V gene: TRBV7-8
D gene: NA
J gene: TRBJ2-7
clone size: NA

CDR3 DNA: TGCAGTGCTAGTTCCCCTCTCTCCACCCGGACTAGCGGGAGTTTCTACGAGCAGTACTTC
CDR3 protein: CSASSPLSTRTSGSFYEQYF
V gene: TRBV20-1
D gene: TRBD2
J gene: TRBJ2-7
clone size: NA

CDR3 DNA: TGTGCCAGCAGCTTAGCCAGCGGGAGGGCTGCAGATACGCAGTATTTT
CDR3 protein: CASSLASGRAADTQYF
V gene: TRBV11-2
D gene: TRBD2
J gene: TRBJ2-3
clone size: NA

CDR3 DNA: TGCGCCAGCAGCTTGGCCGGGACAGGGCAAGCCAAAAACATTCAGTACTTC
CDR3 protein: CASSLAGTGQAKNIQYF
V gene: TRBV5-1
D gene: TRBD1
J gene: TRBJ2-4
clone size: NA

CDR3 DNA: TGTGCCAGCAGTTTATGGCCTAGCGGGAGCCAATCTCCGATCGAGACCCAGTACTTC
CDR3 protein: CASSLWPSGSQSPIETQYF
V gene: TRBV28
D gene: TRBD2
J gene: TRBJ2-5
clone size: NA

CDR3 DNA: TGTGCCAGCAGCTTGCGGGGGGCGCGTGGAAACACCATATATTTT
CDR3 protein: CASSLRGARGNTIYF
V gene: TRBV7-2
D gene: NA
J gene: TRBJ1-3
clone size: NA

CDR3 DNA: TGTGCCAGCAGCTTAGGAGGGGGCCTAAGCACAGATACGCAGTATTTT
CDR3 protein: CASSLGGGLSTDTQYF
V gene: TRBV11-3
D gene: TRBD1
J gene: TRBJ2-3
clone size: NA

CDR3 DNA: TGTGCCAGCAGACAAGGGGGGCCCTCCTACGAGCAGTACTTC
CDR3 protein: CASRQGGPSYEQYF
V gene: TRBV14
D gene: NA
J gene: TRBJ2-7
clone size: NA

CDR3 DNA: TGTGCCAGCAGCCCCCGACTAGCGGGAGGTCAAGAGACCCAGTACTTC
CDR3 protein: CASSPRLAGGQETQYF
V gene: TRBV9
D gene: TRBD2
J gene: TRBJ2-5
clone size: NA

CDR3 DNA: TGTGCCAGCAGCTTAGGGGCACTAGCGGGAGGGGGAGAGACCCAGTACTTC
CDR3 protein: CASSLGALAGGGETQYF
V gene: TRBV11-3
D gene: TRBD2
J gene: TRBJ2-5
clone size: NA

CDR3 DNA: TGTGCCAGCAGCTTCCGTAGCGGAGCCTACAATGAGCAGTTCTTC
CDR3 protein: CASSFRSGAYNEQFF
V gene: TRBV7-8
D gene: NA
J gene: TRBJ2-1
clone size: NA

CDR3 DNA: TGTGCCAGCAGTTTAATTGACAGTCTAGATACGCAGTATTTT
CDR3 protein: CASSLIDSLDTQYF
V gene: TRBV27
D gene: NA
J gene: TRBJ2-3
clone size: once

CDR3 DNA: TGTGCCATCAGTGAGTCGGTGGGCAGGGGAGTTCTCCGCGAGCAGTACTTC
CDR3 protein: CAISESVGRGVLREQYF
V gene: TRBV10-3
D gene: NA
J gene: TRBJ2-7
clone size: NA

CDR3 DNA: TGTGCCAGCAGATCAGTAGCGGGAGACGGCACCGGGGAGCTGTTTTTT
CDR3 protein: CASRSVAGDGTGELFF
V gene: TRBV5-8
D gene: TRBD2
J gene: TRBJ2-2
clone size: NA

CDR3 DNA: TGTGCCAGCAGTTTATTTGGACAGGGGAAAGCTTTCTTT
CDR3 protein: CASSLFGQGKAFF
V gene: TRBV27
D gene: TRBD1
J gene: TRBJ1-1
clone size: NA

CDR3 DNA: TGTGCCAGTAGAACAGGGTTGAGGCGAGCTTTCTTT
CDR3 protein: CASRTGLRRAFF
V gene: TRBV19
D gene: NA
J gene: TRBJ1-1
clone size: NA

CDR3 DNA: TGCAGTGCTAGTACAGACACTTGGGATGGCTACACCTTC
CDR3 protein: CSASTDTWDGYTF
V gene: TRBV20-1
D gene: NA
J gene: TRBJ1-2
clone size: NA

CDR3 DNA: TGTGCCAGCAGCCAAGGATGGCAGGGGATCTCTACTAATGAAAAACTGTTTTTT
CDR3 protein: CASSQGWQGISTNEKLFF
V gene: TRBV14
D gene: NA
J gene: TRBJ1-4
clone size: NA

CDR3 DNA: TGCAGTGCCTTCACAGATACGCAGTATTTT
CDR3 protein: CSAFTDTQYF
V gene: TRBV20-1
D gene: NA
J gene: TRBJ2-3
clone size: NA

CDR3 DNA: TGCGCCAGCAGTTCCGGGAACTACAATGAGCAGTTCTTC
CDR3 protein: CASSSGNYNEQFF
V gene: TRBV5-1
D gene: NA
J gene: TRBJ2-1
clone size: NA

CDR3 DNA: TGTGCCAGCAGTTCCGGGACTAGCGGGGAGGGGACCCAGTACTTC
CDR3 protein: CASSSGTSGEGTQYF
V gene: TRBV27
D gene: TRBD2
J gene: TRBJ2-5
clone size: NA

CDR3 DNA: TGTGCCAGCAGTTTAGACAGCTCCTACGAGCAGTACTTC
CDR3 protein: CASSLDSSYEQYF
V gene: TRBV12-3/TRBV12-4
D gene: NA
J gene: TRBJ2-7
clone size: NA

CDR3 DNA: TGCGCCAGCAGCCCTATAACCCTCACAGGGTTGGGGGACAATGAGCAGTTCTTC
CDR3 protein: CASSPITLTGLGDNEQFF
V gene: TRBV4-1
D gene: NA
J gene: TRBJ2-1
clone size: NA

CDR3 DNA: TGTGCCAGCAGCCCTACTTTATTGGGGCACACCATATATTTT
CDR3 protein: CASSPTLLGHTIYF
V gene: TRBV27
D gene: NA
J gene: TRBJ1-3
clone size: NA

CDR3 DNA: TGCAGCCTAGGGGTCTCCTACAATGAGCAGTTCTTC
CDR3 protein: CSLGVSYNEQFF
V gene: TRBV29-1
D gene: NA
J gene: TRBJ2-1
clone size: NA

CDR3 DNA: TGTGCCACGGGGACTAGCGGGAGGGGGCGGTATTTT
CDR3 protein: CATGTSGRGRYF
V gene: TRBV6-6
D gene: TRBD2
J gene: TRBJ2-3
clone size: NA

CDR3 DNA: TGCGCCAGCAGCCCGGGACTAGCGGGAATAGAGACCCAGTACTTC
CDR3 protein: CASSPGLAGIETQYF
V gene: TRBV5-1
D gene: TRBD2
J gene: TRBJ2-5
clone size: NA

CDR3 DNA: TGTGCCAGCAGCCAAGAATCCAGCGGGAGGAACACAGATACGCAGTATTTT
CDR3 protein: CASSQESSGRNTDTQYF
V gene: TRBV3-1/TRBV3-2
D gene: TRBD2
J gene: TRBJ2-3
clone size: NA

CDR3 DNA: TGCGCCAGCAGCTTCTGGTCTGGGAGCTCCTACAATGAGCAGTTCTTC
CDR3 protein: CASSFWSGSSYNEQFF
V gene: TRBV5-1
D gene: NA
J gene: TRBJ2-1
clone size: NA

CDR3 DNA: TGTGCCAGCAGCCCGGGACAGGGGGAGTCTGGCTACACCTTC
CDR3 protein: CASSPGQGESGYTF
V gene: TRBV6-5
D gene: TRBD1
J gene: TRBJ1-2
clone size: NA

CDR3 DNA: TGTGCCAGCAGTTATAAGAGGTCAGATACGCAGTATTTT
CDR3 protein: CASSYKRSDTQYF
V gene: TRBV27
D gene: NA
J gene: TRBJ2-3
clone size: NA

CDR3 DNA: TGTGCCAGCAGCCAAGGACAGGGCGGGGAAAAACTGTTTTTT
CDR3 protein: CASSQGQGGEKLFF
V gene: TRBV4-2
D gene: TRBD1
J gene: TRBJ1-4
clone size: NA

CDR3 DNA: TGTGCCAGCAGCCGGGGGGTAGCAGGGAAATATAATTCACCCCTCCACTTT
CDR3 protein: CASSRGVAGKYNSPLHF
V gene: TRBV25-1
D gene: NA
J gene: TRBJ1-6
clone size: NA

CDR3 DNA: TGTGCCAGCAGCTTAGGTGCGGGAGGTCCCTACAATGAGCAGTTCTTC
CDR3 protein: CASSLGAGGPYNEQFF
V gene: TRBV7-9
D gene: TRBD2
J gene: TRBJ2-1
clone size: NA

CDR3 DNA: TGTGCCAGCAGAGACCAGGGTAATCAGCCCCAGCATTTT
CDR3 protein: CASRDQGNQPQHF
V gene: TRBV12-3/TRBV12-4
D gene: NA
J gene: TRBJ1-5
clone size: once

CDR3 DNA: TGTGCCAGCAGCTTAACGGCGGGGTCCTACGAGCAGTACTTC
CDR3 protein: CASSLTAGSYEQYF
V gene: TRBV7-9
D gene: NA
J gene: TRBJ2-7
clone size: NA

CDR3 DNA: TGTGCCAGCAGCCAAGATGAAGGGGTTCAGCCCCAGCATTTT
CDR3 protein: CASSQDEGVQPQHF
V gene: TRBV3-1/TRBV3-2
D gene: NA
J gene: TRBJ1-5
clone size: NA

CDR3 DNA: TGTGCCAGTAGTATAGGCGGGTGGACTGAAGCTTTCTTT
CDR3 protein: CASSIGGWTEAFF
V gene: TRBV19
D gene: NA
J gene: TRBJ1-1
clone size: once

CDR3 DNA: TGCAGCGTGGGACTAGCGGGAACCGATGAGCAGTTCTTC
CDR3 protein: CSVGLAGTDEQFF
V gene: TRBV29-1
D gene: TRBD2
J gene: TRBJ2-1
clone size: NA

CDR3 DNA: TGCGCCAGCAGCCCCGGGACACAAAGCAATCAGCCCCAGCATTTT
CDR3 protein: CASSPGTQSNQPQHF
V gene: TRBV5-1
D gene: NA
J gene: TRBJ1-5
clone size: NA

CDR3 DNA: TGTGCCAGCCGGATTCTACAGGGGGCGCGGACTGAAGCTTTCTTT
CDR3 protein: CASRILQGARTEAFF
V gene: TRBV6-5
D gene: TRBD1
J gene: TRBJ1-1
clone size: NA

CDR3 DNA: TGCGCCAGCAGCCAATACGGGGGGGGCCCTGGCTATGGCTACACCTTC
CDR3 protein: CASSQYGGGPGYGYTF
V gene: TRBV4-3
D gene: NA
J gene: TRBJ1-2
clone size: NA

CDR3 DNA: TGTGCCAGCAGCTCCCAGGGTATTTCCTACAATGAGCAGTTCTTC
CDR3 protein: CASSSQGISYNEQFF
V gene: TRBV7-3
D gene: NA
J gene: TRBJ2-1
clone size: NA

CDR3 DNA: TGTGCTAGTGGTCGATGGGCGGGAGGGCCTACCGGGGAGCTGTTTTTT
CDR3 protein: CASGRWAGGPTGELFF
V gene: TRBV12-5
D gene: TRBD2
J gene: TRBJ2-2
clone size: once

CDR3 DNA: TGTGCCAGCAGCCAAGAGGAAGGGAGTTATTCACCCCTCCACTTT
CDR3 protein: CASSQEEGSYSPLHF
V gene: TRBV4-2
D gene: NA
J gene: TRBJ1-6
clone size: NA

CDR3 DNA: TGTGCCAGCAGCTTGTTAGCGGGGGCTACCTACGAGCAGTACTTC
CDR3 protein: CASSLLAGATYEQYF
V gene: TRBV11-3
D gene: TRBD2
J gene: TRBJ2-7
clone size: NA